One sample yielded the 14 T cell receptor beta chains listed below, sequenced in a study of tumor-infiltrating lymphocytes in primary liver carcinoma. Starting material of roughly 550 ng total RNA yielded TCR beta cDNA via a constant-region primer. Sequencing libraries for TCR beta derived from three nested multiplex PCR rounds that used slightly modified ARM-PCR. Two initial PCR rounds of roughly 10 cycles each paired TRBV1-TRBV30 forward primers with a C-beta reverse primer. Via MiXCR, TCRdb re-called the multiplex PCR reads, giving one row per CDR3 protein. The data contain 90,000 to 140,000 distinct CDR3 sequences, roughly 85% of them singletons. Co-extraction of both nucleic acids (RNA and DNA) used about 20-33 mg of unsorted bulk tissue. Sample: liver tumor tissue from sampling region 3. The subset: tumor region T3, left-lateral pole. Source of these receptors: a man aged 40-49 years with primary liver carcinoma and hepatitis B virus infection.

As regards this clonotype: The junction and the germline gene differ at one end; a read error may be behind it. Written as DNA, the CDR3 is TGTGCCAGCAGGCCTGGGGGAAGGGCAGGGGTTAGCACCGATACGCAGTATTTT. Residues: CASRPGGRAGVSTDTQYF. The gene calls are TRBV6-5 and TRBJ2-3; D may be TRBD1 (6 bases). This CDR3 spans 18 amino acids. Germline V gene data show CDR1 as MNHEY and CDR2 as SVGAGI.

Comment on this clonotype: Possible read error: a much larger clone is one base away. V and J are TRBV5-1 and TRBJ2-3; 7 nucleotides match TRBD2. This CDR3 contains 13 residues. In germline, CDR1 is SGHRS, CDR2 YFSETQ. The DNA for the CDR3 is TGCGCCAGCAGCGTGTGGGGGAGGGATACGCAGTTTTTT. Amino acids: CASSVWGRDTQFF.

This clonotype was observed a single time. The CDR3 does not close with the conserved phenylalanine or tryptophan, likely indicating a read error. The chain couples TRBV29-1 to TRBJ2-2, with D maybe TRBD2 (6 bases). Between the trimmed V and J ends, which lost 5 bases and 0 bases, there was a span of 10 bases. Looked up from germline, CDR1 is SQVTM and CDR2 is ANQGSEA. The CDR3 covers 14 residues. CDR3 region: CSVNAGTNTGELFL. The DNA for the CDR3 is TGCAGCGTTAACGCGGGGACGAACACCGGGGAGCTGTTTCTT.

The DNA for the CDR3 is TGTGCCAGCATCCGCGATGACAGGGCCTATTCACCCCTCCACTTT. This codes for CASIRDDRAYSPLHF. This sequence joins TRBV11-2 and TRBJ1-6, with 7 bases aligning to TRBD1. This CDR3 region has 15 residues. V dropped 7 bases and J dropped 8; count of bases not matched to a gene: 11. The germline V gene has CDR1 SGHAT and CDR2 FQNNGV.

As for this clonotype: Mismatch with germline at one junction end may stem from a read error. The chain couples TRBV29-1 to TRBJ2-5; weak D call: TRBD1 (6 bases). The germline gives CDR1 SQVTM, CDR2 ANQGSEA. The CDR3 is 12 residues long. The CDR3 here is CSLWGRGETLYF. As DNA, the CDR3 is TGCAGCTTGTGGGGCAGGGGAGAGACCCTGTACTTC.

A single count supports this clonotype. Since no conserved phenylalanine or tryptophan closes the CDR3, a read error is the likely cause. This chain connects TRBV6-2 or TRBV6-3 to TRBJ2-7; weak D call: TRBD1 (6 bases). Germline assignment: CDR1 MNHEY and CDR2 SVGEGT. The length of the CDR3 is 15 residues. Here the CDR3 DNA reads TGTGCTAGCAGTTACTCAGTTGGGGGCCTCGGTGTGCAGTACTTA. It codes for CASSYSVGGLGVQYL.

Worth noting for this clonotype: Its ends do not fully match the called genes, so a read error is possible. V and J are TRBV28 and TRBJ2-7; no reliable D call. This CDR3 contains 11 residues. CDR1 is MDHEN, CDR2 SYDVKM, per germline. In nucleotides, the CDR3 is TGTACCAGCAGCAGCTCCTACGAACAGTACTTC. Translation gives CTSSSSYEQYF.

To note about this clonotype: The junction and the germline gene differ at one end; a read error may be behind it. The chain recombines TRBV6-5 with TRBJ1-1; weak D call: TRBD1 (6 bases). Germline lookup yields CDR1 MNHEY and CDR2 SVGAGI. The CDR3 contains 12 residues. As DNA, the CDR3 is TGTGTCAGCAACGGGACACACACTGAAGTTTTCTTT. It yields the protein CVSNGTHTEVFF.

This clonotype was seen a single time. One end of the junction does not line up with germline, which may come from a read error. CDR3 bases: TGTGACAGCGTATGGGAGCGGCAATCCTACAATGAGCAGTTCTTC. Translating gives CDSVWERQSYNEQFF. J is TRBJ2-1 and V is TRBV5-5, with a tentative D call TRBD2 (5 bases). The CDR3 length is 15 residues. The germline V gene encodes CDR1 SGHKS and CDR2 YYEKEE (reference sequence).

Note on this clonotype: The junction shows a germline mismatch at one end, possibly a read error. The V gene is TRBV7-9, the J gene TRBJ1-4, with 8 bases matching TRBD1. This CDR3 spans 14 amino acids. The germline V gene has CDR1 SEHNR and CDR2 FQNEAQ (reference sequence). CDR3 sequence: CAISLDRDNEKLFF. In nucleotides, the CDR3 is TGTGCCATCAGCTTGGACAGGGATAATGAAAAACTGTTTTTT.

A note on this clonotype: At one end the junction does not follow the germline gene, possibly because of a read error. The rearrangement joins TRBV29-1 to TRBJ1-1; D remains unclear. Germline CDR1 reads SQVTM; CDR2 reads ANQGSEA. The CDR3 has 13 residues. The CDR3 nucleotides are TGCAGCGTTGAGGTAGAAATGAACATTGAAGCTTTCTTT. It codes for CSVEVEMNIEAFF.

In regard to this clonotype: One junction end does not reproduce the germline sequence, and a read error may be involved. CDR3: CAISLGVPSNEQFF. The CDR3 nucleotides are TGTGCCATCAGCTTAGGCGTCCCGAGCAATGAGCAGTTCTTC. The rearrangement uses TRBV11-3 and TRBJ2-1, with D unclear. The CDR3 length is 14 residues. CDR1 and CDR2 (germline): SGHNT, YENEEA.

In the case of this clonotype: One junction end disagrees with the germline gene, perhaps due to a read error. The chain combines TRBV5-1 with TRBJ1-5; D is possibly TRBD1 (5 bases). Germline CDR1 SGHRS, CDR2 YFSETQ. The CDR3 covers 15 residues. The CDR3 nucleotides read TGCGCCAGTAGCTTGGGGGGGACTAGCAATCAGCCCCAAAATTTT. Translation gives CASSLGGTSNQPQNF.

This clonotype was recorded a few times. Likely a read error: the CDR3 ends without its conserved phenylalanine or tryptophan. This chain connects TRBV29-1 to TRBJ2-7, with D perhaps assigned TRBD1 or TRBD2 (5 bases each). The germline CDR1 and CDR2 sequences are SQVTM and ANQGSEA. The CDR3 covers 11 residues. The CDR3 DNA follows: TGTAGCGCCCTCTTCGGGGCCGAGCAGTACTTA. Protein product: CSALFGAEQYL.